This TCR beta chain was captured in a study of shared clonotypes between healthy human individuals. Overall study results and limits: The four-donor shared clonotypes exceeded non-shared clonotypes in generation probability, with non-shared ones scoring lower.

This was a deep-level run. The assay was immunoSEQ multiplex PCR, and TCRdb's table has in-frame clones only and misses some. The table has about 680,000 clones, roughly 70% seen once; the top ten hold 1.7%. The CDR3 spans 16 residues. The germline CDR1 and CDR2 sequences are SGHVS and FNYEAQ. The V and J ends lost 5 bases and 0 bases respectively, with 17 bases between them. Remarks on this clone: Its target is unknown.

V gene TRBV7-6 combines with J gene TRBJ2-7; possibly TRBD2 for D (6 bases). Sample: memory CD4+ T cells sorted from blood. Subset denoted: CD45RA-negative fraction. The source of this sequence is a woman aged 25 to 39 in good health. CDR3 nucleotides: TGTGCCAGCAGCCAACCTGCGGGGAAGAGCTCCTACGAGCAGTACTTC. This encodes CASSQPAGKSSYEQYF.